A single T cell receptor beta chain is shown here with its context. The antigen remains unidentified. This record belongs to a study of shared clonotypes between healthy human individuals. Findings and limits, study-wide: A limitation of the genetic and exposure-history diversity represented arose from few donors.

V was cut by 2 bases and J by 10 bases, with 25 bases left in between. CDR1 and CDR2 (germline): KGHSH, LQKENI. The CDR3 runs 17 residues. The test was conducted at deep level. Assay: immunoSEQ multiplex PCR; the TCRdb copy retains only in-frame clones and omits some. The sample consists of approximately 1,000,000 clones, around three quarters of them appearing once. The sequence derives from a man aged 18 to 30 in good health. Some clones in this sample may be carry-over from other donors' samples. The chain combines TRBV18 with TRBJ2-3; perhaps D is TRBD1 or TRBD2 (6 bases each). The sequenced material came from memory CD4+ T cells from PBMCs. The subset is: CD45RA-negative fraction. The CDR3 DNA reads as TGTGCCAGCTCACCAACAGGAGGAGGGGGTCTCAGTCCCTCGCAGTATTTT. This translates into CASSPTGGGGLSPSQYF.